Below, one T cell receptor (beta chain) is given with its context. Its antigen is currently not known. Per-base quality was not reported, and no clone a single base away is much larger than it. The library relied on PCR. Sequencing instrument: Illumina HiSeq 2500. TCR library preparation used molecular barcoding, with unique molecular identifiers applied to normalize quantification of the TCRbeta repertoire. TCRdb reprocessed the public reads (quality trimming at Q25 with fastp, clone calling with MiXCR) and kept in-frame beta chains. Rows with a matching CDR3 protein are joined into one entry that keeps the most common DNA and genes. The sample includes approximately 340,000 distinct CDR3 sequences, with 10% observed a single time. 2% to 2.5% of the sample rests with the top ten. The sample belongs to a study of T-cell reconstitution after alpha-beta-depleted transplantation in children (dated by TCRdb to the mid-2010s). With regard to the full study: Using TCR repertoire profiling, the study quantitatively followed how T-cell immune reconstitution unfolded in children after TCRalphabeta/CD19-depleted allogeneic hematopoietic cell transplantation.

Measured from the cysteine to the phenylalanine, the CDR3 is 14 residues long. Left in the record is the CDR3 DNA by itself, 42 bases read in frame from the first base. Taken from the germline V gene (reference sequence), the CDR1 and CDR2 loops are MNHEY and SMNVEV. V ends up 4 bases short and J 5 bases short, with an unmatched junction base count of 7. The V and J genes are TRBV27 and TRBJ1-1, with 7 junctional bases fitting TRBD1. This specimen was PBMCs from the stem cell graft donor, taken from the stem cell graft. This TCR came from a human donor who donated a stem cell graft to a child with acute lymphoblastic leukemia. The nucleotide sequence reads TGTGCCAGCAGTTCGTCATTGACAGGGACTGAAGCTTTCTTT. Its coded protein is CASSSSLTGTEAFF.